What follows are 9 T cell receptor beta chains derived from one specimen sequenced in a study of T cells after yellow fever vaccination. TCRdb re-derived calls from the 5' RACE reads in MiXCR, one entry per CDR3 protein. The table records 500,000 to 700,000 distinct CDR3 sequences, 15% to 20% of them present only once. Sample: PBMCs, taken 15 days after the yellow fever booster vaccination. These receptors all stem from a man aged 25 to 40 who received the YFV17D yellow fever vaccine.

This clonotype was counted between two and nine times. This chain links TRBV20-1 with TRBJ2-1; no clear D gene. Germline V gives CDR1 DFQATT, CDR2 SNEGSKA (reference sequence). The V and J ends lost 7 bases and 8 bases respectively, with 9 bases between them. The CDR3 contains 10 residues. CDR3 protein: CSGSSDEQFF. The CDR3 bases are TGCAGTGGATCGTCTGATGAGCAGTTCTTC.

The chain has TRBV11-3 and TRBJ2-5; D perhaps matches TRBD2 (6 bases). Germline CDR1 reads SGHNT; CDR2 reads YENEEA. Trimming cost V 5 bases and J 4 bases, with 17 bases left between them. The CDR3 sequence is 15 residues long. CDR3 DNA sequence: TGTGCCAGCAGCCCCGGGGACTTCCATGGAGAGACCCAGTACTTC. As protein: CASSPGDFHGETQYF.

V gene TRBV19 combines with J gene TRBJ2-1, with 8 bases fitting TRBD1. This CDR3 region has 13 residues. In germline, CDR1 is LNHDA, CDR2 SQIVND (reference sequence). The ends lost 3 bases at V and 10 bases at J; junction bases unmatched: 5. CDR3 amino acids: CASSMQGAGEQFF. Written as DNA, the CDR3 is TGTGCCAGTAGTATGCAGGGGGCAGGGGAGCAGTTCTTC. Drawing the rest from reference TRBV19 and TRBJ2-1, the complete variable domain is DGGITQSPKYLFRKEGQNVTLSCEQNLNHDAMYWYRQDPGQGLRLIYYSQIVNDFQKGDIAEGYSVSREKKESFPLTVTSAQKNPTAFYLCASSMQGAGEQFFGPGTRLTVL.

V is TRBV5-4 and J is TRBJ2-1, with no clear D. V gave up 6 bases and J gave up 8 bases, with 21 bases separating them. Germline lookup yields CDR1 SGHNT and CDR2 YYREEE (reference sequence). The CDR3 has 15 amino acids. CDR3 in DNA: TGTGCCAGCACCCCGGGTTCACAACGGAGAGATGAGCAGTTCTTC. This translates into CASTPGSQRRDEQFF.

The rearrangement links TRBV20-1 to TRBJ1-5, with D possibly matching TRBD1 (5 bases). The V end was cut by 6 bases, the J end by 0 bases, with 12 bases between. This CDR3 has 14 amino acids. Germline CDR1 is DFQATT and CDR2 is SNEGSKA (reference sequence). Written as DNA, the CDR3 is TGCAGTGCGAACGCGGGGGGTAGCAATCAGCCCCAGCATTTT. It encodes CSANAGGSNQPQHF.

The V gene is TRBV28, the J gene TRBJ2-7, with TRBD2 matching 11 bases. CDR1 MDHEN and CDR2 SYDVKM come from the germline V gene. V lost 10 bases and J lost 3; bases outside the gene matches: 5. The CDR3 length is 13 residues. This CDR3 reads CATRLAGLYEQYF. For the CDR3, the DNA is TGTGCCACGCGACTAGCGGGACTCTACGAGCAGTACTTC.

This clonotype has only a few counts. This chain uses TRBV20-1 with TRBJ2-4; either TRBD1 or TRBD2 may fit D (5 bases each). V shed 6 bases and J shed 3 bases, with 15 bases lying between them. Germline loops: CDR1 DFQATT, CDR2 SNEGSKA (reference sequence). The CDR3 is 14 amino acids. DNA for the CDR3: TGCAGTGCAAACCCCGGGACGAGCAAAAACATTCAGTACTTC. It translates to CSANPGTSKNIQYF.

This clonotype was recorded many times. This chain links TRBV27 with TRBJ1-1; unclear D gene. Germline V gene sequence: CDR1 MNHEY, CDR2 SMNVEV (reference sequence). The CDR3 is 11 residues long. The CDR3 region is CAAQGGDEAFF. The DNA of the CDR3 is TGTGCAGCCCAAGGCGGAGATGAAGCTTTCTTT.

There are a few counts of this clonotype. The chain uses TRBV10-3 and TRBJ2-2; 11 nucleotides match TRBD1. CDR1 is ENHRY and CDR2 is SYGVKD in the germline V gene. The V gene end was trimmed by 6 bases and the J gene end by 6 bases; junction bases not matched to a gene: 6. CDR3 length: 15 amino acids. CDR3 residues: CAISVGTGGPGELFF. The CDR3 DNA follows: TGTGCCATCAGCGTCGGGACAGGGGGACCCGGGGAGCTGTTTTTT.